Reported below is one T cell receptor (beta chain). Its antigen is not identified. Single viable CD3+CD4+CD8-CD45RO+ cells were sorted as the memory CD4+ T cells. Total CD4+ T cells were enriched by CD4 positive selection. This sample stems from a study of memory CD4+ T cells and cytomegalovirus serostatus. CDR3 size: 13 residues. V was pared by 6 bases and J by 2 bases, with 10 bases between. CDR1 MNHEY and CDR2 SVGAGI come from the germline V gene. TCRdb's table, derived via immunoSEQ multiplex PCR, lists solely in-frame clones and lacks some. The sample consists of roughly 67,000 clones, about three quarters of them appearing once. Notes on the study in general: The CMV-associated TCR signature appears largely within the CD4+ memory repertoire. About 40% of the 164 known CMV-associated TCRbeta sequences appeared in CD4+ memory.

V usage is TRBV6-5 and J usage is TRBJ1-2, with D perhaps matching TRBD1 (6 bases). The origin of this receptor is an adult in good health and CMV-seropositive. The sequenced material came from memory CD4+ T cells from blood. The CDR3 reads CASSSDRNYGYTF. Here the CDR3 DNA reads TGTGCCAGCAGCTCTGACAGGAACTATGGCTACACCTTC.